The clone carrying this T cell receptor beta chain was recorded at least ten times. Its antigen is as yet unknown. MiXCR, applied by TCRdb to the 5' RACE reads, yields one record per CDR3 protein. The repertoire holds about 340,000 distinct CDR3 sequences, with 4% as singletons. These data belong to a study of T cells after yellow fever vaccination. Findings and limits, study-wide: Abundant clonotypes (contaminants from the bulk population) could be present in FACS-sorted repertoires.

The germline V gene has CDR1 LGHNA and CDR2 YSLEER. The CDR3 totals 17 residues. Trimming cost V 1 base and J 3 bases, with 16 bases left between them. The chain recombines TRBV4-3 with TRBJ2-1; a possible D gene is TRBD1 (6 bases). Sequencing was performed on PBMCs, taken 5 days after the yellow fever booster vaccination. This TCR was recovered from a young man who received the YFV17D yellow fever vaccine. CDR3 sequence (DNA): TGCGCCAGCAGCCAAGGTCTCAGGGGCCGAGGCTACAATGAGCAGTTCTTC. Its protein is CASSQGLRGRGYNEQFF.